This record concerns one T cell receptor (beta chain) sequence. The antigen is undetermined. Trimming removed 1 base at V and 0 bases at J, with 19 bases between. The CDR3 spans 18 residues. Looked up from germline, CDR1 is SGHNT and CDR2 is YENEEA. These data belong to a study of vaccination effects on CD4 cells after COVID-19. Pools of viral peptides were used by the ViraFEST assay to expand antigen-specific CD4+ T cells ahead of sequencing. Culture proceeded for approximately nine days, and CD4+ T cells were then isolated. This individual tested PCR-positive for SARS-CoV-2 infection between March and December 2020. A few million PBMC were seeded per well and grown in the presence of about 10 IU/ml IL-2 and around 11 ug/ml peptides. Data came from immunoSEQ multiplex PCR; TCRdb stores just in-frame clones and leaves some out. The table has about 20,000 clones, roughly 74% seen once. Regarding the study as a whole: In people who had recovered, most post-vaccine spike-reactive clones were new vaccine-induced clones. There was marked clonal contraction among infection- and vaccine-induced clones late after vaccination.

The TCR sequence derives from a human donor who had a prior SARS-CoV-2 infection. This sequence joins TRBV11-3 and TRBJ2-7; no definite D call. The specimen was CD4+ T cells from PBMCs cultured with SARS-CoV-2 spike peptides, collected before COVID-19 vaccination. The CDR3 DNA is TGTGCCAGCAGCTTAGCAGCTTTACCCAGCGCGTACTCCTACGAGCAGTACTTC. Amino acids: CASSLAALPSAYSYEQYF. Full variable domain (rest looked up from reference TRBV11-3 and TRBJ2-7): EAGVVQSPRYKIIEKKQPVAFWCNPISGHNTLYWYLQNLGQGPELLIRYENEEAVDDSQLPKDRFSAERLKGVDSTLKIQPAELGDSAVYLCASSLAALPSAYSYEQYFGPGTRLTVT.